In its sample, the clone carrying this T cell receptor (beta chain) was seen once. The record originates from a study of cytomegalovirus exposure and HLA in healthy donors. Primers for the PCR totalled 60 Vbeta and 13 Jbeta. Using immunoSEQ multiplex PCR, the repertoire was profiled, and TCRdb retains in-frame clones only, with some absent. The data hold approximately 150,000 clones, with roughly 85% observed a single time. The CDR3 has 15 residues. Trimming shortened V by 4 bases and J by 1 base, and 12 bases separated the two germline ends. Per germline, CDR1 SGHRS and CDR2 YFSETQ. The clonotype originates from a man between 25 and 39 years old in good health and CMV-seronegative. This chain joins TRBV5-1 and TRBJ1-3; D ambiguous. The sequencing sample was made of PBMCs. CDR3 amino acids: CASSARTDSGNTIYF. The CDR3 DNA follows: TGCGCCAGCAGCGCCCGGACTGATTCTGGAAACACCATATATTTT. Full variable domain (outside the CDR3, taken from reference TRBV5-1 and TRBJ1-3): KAGVTQTPRYLIKTRGQQVTLSCSPISGHRSVSWYQQTPGQGLQFLFEYFSETQRNKGNFPGRFSGRQFSNSRSEMNVSTLELGDSALYLCASSARTDSGNTIYFGEGSWLTVV.